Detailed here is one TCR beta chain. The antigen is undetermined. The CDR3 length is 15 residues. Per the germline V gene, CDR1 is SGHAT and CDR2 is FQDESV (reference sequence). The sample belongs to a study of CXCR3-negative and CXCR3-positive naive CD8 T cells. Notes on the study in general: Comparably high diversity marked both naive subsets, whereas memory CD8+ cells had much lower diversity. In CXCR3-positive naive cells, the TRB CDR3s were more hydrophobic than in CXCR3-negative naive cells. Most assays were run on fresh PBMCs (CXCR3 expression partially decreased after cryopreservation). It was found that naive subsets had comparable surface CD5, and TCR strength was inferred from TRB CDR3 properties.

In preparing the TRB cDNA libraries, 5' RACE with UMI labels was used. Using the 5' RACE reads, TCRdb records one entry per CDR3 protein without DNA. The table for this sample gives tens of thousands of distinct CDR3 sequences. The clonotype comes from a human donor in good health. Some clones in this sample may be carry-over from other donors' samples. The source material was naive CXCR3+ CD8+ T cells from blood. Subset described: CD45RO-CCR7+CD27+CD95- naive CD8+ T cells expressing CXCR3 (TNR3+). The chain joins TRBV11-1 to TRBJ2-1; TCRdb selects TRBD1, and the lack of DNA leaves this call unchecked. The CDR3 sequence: CASSYTGVGYNEQFF.